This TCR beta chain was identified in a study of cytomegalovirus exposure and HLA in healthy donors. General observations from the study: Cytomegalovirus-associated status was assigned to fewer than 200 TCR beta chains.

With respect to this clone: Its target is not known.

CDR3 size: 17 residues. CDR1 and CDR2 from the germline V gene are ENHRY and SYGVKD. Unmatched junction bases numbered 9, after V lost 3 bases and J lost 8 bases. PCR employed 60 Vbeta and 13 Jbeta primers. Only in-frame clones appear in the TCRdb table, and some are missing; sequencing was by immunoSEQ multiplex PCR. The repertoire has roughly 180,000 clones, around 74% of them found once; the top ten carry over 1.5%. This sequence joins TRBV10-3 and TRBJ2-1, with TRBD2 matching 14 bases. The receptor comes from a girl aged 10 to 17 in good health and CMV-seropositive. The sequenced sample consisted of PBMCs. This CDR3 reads CAISESGTSGGEHEQFF. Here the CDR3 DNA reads TGTGCCATCAGTGAATCCGGGACTAGCGGGGGTGAGCATGAGCAGTTCTTC.